Listed below are T cell receptor beta chains from one sample, sequenced in a study of blood T cell repertoires in COVID-19. The data were produced by immunoSEQ multiplex PCR, yet TCRdb's version contains in-frame clones alone and is incomplete. Among roughly 300,000 clones listed, about 86% were seen once. Sequencing was performed on PBMCs or T cells enriched from blood (not recorded which). Source of these receptors: a woman aged 40 to 50 with acute COVID-19. The CDR3 runs from the conserved cysteine through the conserved F or W. The D gene is left open where the match is weak. Size values are once, few and many counts, or a class for expanded clones, and some rows have none.

- TRBJ1-1 TRBV29-1 TRBD1 TGCAGCGGGGGACAGGGGGCAGGCACTGAAGCTTTCTTT CSGGQGAGTEAFF
many TRBJ2-5 TRBV28 TRBD2 TGTGCCAGCAGTTTTAAGGTAGCGGGAGTTGGGGAGACCCAGTACTTC CASSFKVAGVGETQYF
- TRBJ2-2 TRBV4-3 - TGCGCCAGCAGCCAAGACAGGAAGTTATCGACAACGAACACCGGGGAGCTGTTTTTT CASSQDRKLSTTNTGELFF
- TRBJ2-1 TRBV6-5 - TGTGCCAGCAGATATAGGGAGTACAATGAGCAGTTCTTC CASRYREYNEQFF
- TRBJ2-5 TRBV4-1 TRBD2 TGCGCCAGCAGCCAAGTTAGCGGGGATCCACAAGAGACCCAGTACTTC CASSQVSGDPQETQYF
- TRBJ2-3 TRBV28 TRBD2 TGTGCCAGCAGTTCCCCCGTAGGTAGCGGGAGCACAGATACGCAGTATTTT CASSSPVGSGSTDTQYF
- TRBJ2-1 TRBV28 TRBD2 TGTGCCAGCAGTTTGTCCCCTGGGGGACAGGGGCCCATAGGGACTAGCGGGAGTGGGGATGAGCAGTTCTTC CASSLSPGGQGPIGTSGSGDEQFF
- TRBJ2-1 TRBV2 TRBD2 TGTGCCAGCATTCTAGGACTAGCGGGGGGCAATGAGCAGTTCTTC CASILGLAGGNEQFF
- TRBJ1-2 TRBV7-6 - TGTGCCAGCAGCTCTCAGGGTTCCAGCTATGGCTACACCTTC CASSSQGSSYGYTF
- TRBJ1-5 TRBV19 TRBD1 TGTGCCAGTAGTGTGACAGGGGCCGGGGGCAATCAGCCCCAGCATTTT CASSVTGAGGNQPQHF
- TRBJ1-2 TRBV10-3 - TGTGCCATCAGTGAGCCACTGCTCTCCGGGACAATCTATGGCTACACCTTC CAISEPLLSGTIYGYTF
few TRBJ2-2 TRBV11-3 - TGTGCCAGCAGCTTAGGAGGTTATGGCAGTCCGAACACCGGGGAGCTGTTTTTT CASSLGGYGSPNTGELFF
- TRBJ2-2 TRBV29-1 - TGCAGCGTATCGGGACAGAACACCGGGGAGCTGTTTTTT CSVSGQNTGELFF
- TRBJ2-1 TRBV11-2 - TGTGCCAGCAGCGTCGGGGGTGAGCAGTTCTTC CASSVGGEQFF
- TRBJ2-1 TRBV18 TRBD2 TGTGCCAGCTCACCCGGGACTAGCAGTCTGGGTGGTGAGCAGTTCTTC CASSPGTSSLGGEQFF
- TRBJ2-5 TRBV6-2/TRBV6-3 - TGTGCCAGCAGTTACCCGCTCGGCGGGAAGGAGACCCAGTACTTC CASSYPLGGKETQYF
- TRBJ1-2 TRBV7-2 TRBD1 TGTGCCAGCAGCCCGGACAGGGACCCTGGCTACACCTTC CASSPDRDPGYTF